A selection of T cell receptor beta chains follows, all from one sample in a study of PD-1 blockade in classical Hodgkin lymphoma. Profiling relied on immunoSEQ multiplex PCR, and the TCRdb table lists in-frame clones only, not all of them. The sample has about 44,000 clones, 66% seen once. Sequenced here: peripheral blood mononuclear cells (PBMCs), sampled before the fourth cycle of nivolumab. These receptors came from a human donor with classical Hodgkin lymphoma. CDR3s include the opening cysteine and the closing phenylalanine or tryptophan. A D gene is named only where the DNA matches it firmly. The size entry is marked missing in some rows and otherwise reads once, few, many or a size class.

v_gene,j_gene,d_gene,abundance,CDR3aa,CDR3nt
TRBV6-6,TRBJ2-3,TRBD1,few,CASSRTGGPTDTQYF,TGTGCCAGCAGCCGGACAGGGGGACCGACAGATACGCAGTATTTT
TRBV7-2,TRBJ2-2,TRBD1,NA,CASSLAIRGWAGELFF,TGTGCCAGCAGCTTAGCGATCAGGGGGTGGGCCGGGGAGCTGTTTTTT
TRBV7-2,TRBJ2-7,TRBD1,NA,CASSRGQGSSYEQYF,TGTGCCAGCAGCAGGGGACAGGGTAGCTCCTACGAGCAGTACTTC
TRBV10-1,TRBJ2-1,NA,NA,CASSENGSQSSYNEQFF,TGCGCCAGCAGTGAGAATGGTTCGCAAAGCTCCTACAATGAGCAGTTCTTC
TRBV28,TRBJ2-1,NA,NA,CASSFSYNEQFF,TGTGCCAGCAGTTTTTCCTACAATGAGCAGTTCTTC
TRBV20-1,TRBJ2-3,NA,NA,CSADNRDTQYF,TGCAGTGCAGATAACAGGGATACGCAGTATTTT
TRBV4-1,TRBJ2-3,TRBD2,NA,CASSQDKAGGRDTQYF,TGCGCCAGCAGCCAAGATAAAGCGGGGGGGCGAGATACGCAGTATTTT
TRBV29-1,TRBJ2-5,NA,few,CSSYQETQYF,TGCAGCTCGTACCAAGAGACCCAGTACTTC
TRBV10-2,TRBJ2-7,NA,once,CASSDTYEQYF,TGCGCCAGCAGTGATACCTACGAGCAGTACTTC
TRBV15,TRBJ2-3,TRBD1,NA,CATTPEGAVTDTQYF,TGTGCCACCACACCCGAGGGGGCAGTCACAGATACGCAGTATTTT
TRBV23-1,TRBJ1-5,NA,many,CASSHSVHSNQPQHF,TGCGCCAGCAGTCATTCAGTTCATAGCAATCAGCCCCAGCATTTT
TRBV7-9,TRBJ2-3,NA,NA,CASSFGFSTDTQYF,TGTGCCAGCAGCTTCGGGTTCTCCACAGATACGCAGTATTTT
TRBV7-2,TRBJ2-7,NA,NA,CASSPDRHEQYF,TGTGCCAGCAGCCCCGATCGACACGAGCAGTACTTC
TRBV5-6,TRBJ2-1,TRBD2,NA,CASSLDWRTSGRWDQFF,TGTGCCAGCAGCTTGGATTGGCGAACTAGCGGGAGGTGGGATCAGTTCTTC
TRBV19,TRBJ2-7,NA,NA,CASSPGAPRYEQYF,TGTGCCAGTAGTCCGGGGGCACCTAGATACGAGCAGTACTTC
TRBV7-2,TRBJ2-7,NA,NA,CASSLSSGKAYEQYF,TGTGCCAGCAGCTTATCGTCAGGAAAAGCCTACGAGCAGTACTTC
TRBV7-2,TRBJ2-5,NA,NA,CASSLARGSVAETQYF,TGTGCCAGCAGCTTAGCGAGAGGGAGTGTGGCAGAGACCCAGTACTTC
TRBV18,TRBJ1-5,TRBD1,NA,CASSPGTGGKQPQHF,TGTGCCAGCTCACCCGGGACAGGGGGAAAGCAGCCCCAGCATTTT
TRBV4-2,TRBJ2-5,NA,once,CASSRGRKMEETQYF,TGTGCCAGCAGCCGGGGCAGGAAAATGGAAGAGACCCAGTACTTC